The 18 T cell receptor beta chains in this list originate from one sample, sequenced in a study of CD8 T cells in ankylosing spondylitis. TCRdb reprocessed the 5' RACE reads via MiXCR and lists one record per CDR3 protein. The table lists 300,000 to 350,000 distinct CDR3 sequences, about 20% of them singletons. Sequences were obtained from blood, either unsorted or a sorted T cell fraction (not recorded which). These receptor sequences come from a female donor with ankylosing spondylitis or in good health (not recorded which).

This clonotype appeared many times. The chain recombines TRBV4-3 with TRBJ1-3, with unresolved D. The ends were cut back, 2 bases at V and 4 bases at J, with 12 bases in the middle. CDR1 and CDR2 from the germline V gene are LGHNA and YSLEER. The CDR3 has 15 residues. CDR3 bases: TGCGCCAGCAGCCAACAGGCCAGCTCGGGAAACACCATATATTTT. It encodes CASSQQASSGNTIYF.

This clonotype has ten or more counts. This chain uses TRBV29-1 with TRBJ2-5; D tentatively fits TRBD1 or TRBD2 (6 bases each). CDR3 length: 16 amino acids. V lost 0 bases to trimming and J lost 4 bases, with 18 bases between them. Germline V gene sequence: CDR1 SQVTM, CDR2 ANQGSEA. As DNA, the CDR3 is TGCAGCGTTGAAGAGGGCCGGGGGCAGAGGGGAGAGACCCAGTACTTC. Its protein product is CSVEEGRGQRGETQYF.

This clonotype was recorded at least ten times. CDR3 coding DNA: TGTGCCAGCAGCTTAAATCTAGCGGGCGAAGAGACCCAGTACTTC. This encodes CASSLNLAGEETQYF. The chain carries TRBV7-7 and TRBJ2-5; 8 positions agree with TRBD2. With V trimmed by 2 bases and J by 3 bases, 5 bases remained unmatched. The CDR3 length is 15 residues. Germline V CDR1 and CDR2: SSHAT, FNYEAQ (reference sequence).

This clonotype has only a few counts. The genes are TRBV5-1 and TRBJ1-1; D gene unclear. This CDR3 spans 16 amino acids. Germline V gene sequence: CDR1 SGHRS, CDR2 YFSETQ. Trimming left V 3 bases short and J 0 bases short, with 15 bases between. The CDR3 DNA reads as TGCGCCAGCAGCTACACACTATCACGAATGAACACTGAAGCTTTCTTT. Translated: CASSYTLSRMNTEAFF.

In this sample, this clonotype turned up many times. The chain combines TRBV28 with TRBJ2-1; D is unclear. This CDR3 region has 13 residues. Trimming cost V 5 bases and J 9 bases, with 14 bases left between them. Per the germline V gene, CDR1 is MDHEN and CDR2 is SYDVKM. This CDR3 is CASSNAGTGEQFF. DNA of the CDR3: TGTGCCAGCAGTAATGCAGGCACCGGTGAGCAGTTCTTC. The variable domain in full, with the rest retrieved from reference TRBV28 and TRBJ2-1, is DVKVTQSSRYLVKRTGEKVFLECVQDMDHENMFWYRQDPGLGLRLIYFSYDVKMKEKGDIPEGYSVSREKKERFSLILESASTNQTSMYLCASSNAGTGEQFFGPGTRLTVL.

In its sample, this clonotype was seen many times. The J gene is TRBJ2-1, the V gene TRBV4-3; D unresolved. Germline V gives CDR1 LGHNA, CDR2 YSLEER. The CDR3 loop spans 15 amino acids. The V and J ends lost 1 base and 9 bases respectively, with 16 bases between them. The CDR3 here is CASSQVTGRMGEQFF. The DNA for the CDR3 is TGCGCCAGCAGCCAAGTAACCGGACGGATGGGTGAGCAGTTCTTC.

This clonotype was counted at least ten times. The chain links TRBV28 to TRBJ2-3; D call uncertain. Deletions cut 5 bases from V and 2 bases from J, with 8 bases between. This CDR3 is 13 amino acids long. CDR1 and CDR2 from the germline V gene are MDHEN and SYDVKM. The CDR3 bases are TGTGCCAGCAGTACAGACCCCACAGATACGCAGTATTTT. It yields the protein CASSTDPTDTQYF.

The V call is TRBV15, the J call TRBJ2-3; D gene unclear. Germline V gene data show CDR1 as LNHNV and CDR2 as YYDKDF (reference sequence). V lost 0 bases and J 4 bases, leaving 11 bases between the germline ends. CDR3 length: 15 residues. The CDR3 loop reads CATSRDPNTPDTQYF. The CDR3 DNA reads TGTGCCACCAGCAGAGATCCAAATACGCCAGATACGCAGTATTTT.

In its sample, this clonotype was seen a few times. This rearrangement joins TRBV10-3 to TRBJ2-7; 8 positions agree with TRBD2. Germline V gene lookup returns CDR1 ENHRY and CDR2 SYGVKD. With 9 bases clipped from V and 0 bases from J, the junction kept 10 bases outside the gene matches. The CDR3 runs to 15 residues. The CDR3 DNA reads as TGTGCCATAAGACCGGGACTAGAGATCTCCTACGAGCAGTACTTC. It encodes CAIRPGLEISYEQYF.

This chain joins TRBV2 and TRBJ1-2; no reliable D call. Trimming took 2 bases from V and 5 from J, leaving 15 bases between them. The germline V gene encodes CDR1 SNHLY and CDR2 FYNNEI. The CDR3 is made up of 15 amino acids. As DNA, the CDR3 is TGTGCCAGCAGTGAAAATCCCGCCCCCTCATATGGCTACACCTTC. Translated, it gives CASSENPAPSYGYTF.

The chain carries TRBV20-1 and TRBJ2-3; D is perhaps TRBD2 (5 bases). The germline V and J ends were trimmed by 2 bases and 1 base, with 7 bases remaining between them. The V gene's germline CDR1 is DFQATT and CDR2 SNEGSKA (reference sequence). The CDR3 has 13 amino acids. In DNA, the CDR3 is TGCAGTGCTAGATACGGGGGCACAGATACGCAGTATTTT. Translated: CSARYGGTDTQYF.

This clonotype has a handful of counts. The chain combines TRBV10-2 with TRBJ2-1; 11 nucleotides agree with TRBD2. Per the germline V gene, CDR1 is WSHSY and CDR2 is SAAADI. The J segment lost 5 bases and the V segment lost 0 bases, leaving 9 bases of the junction unmatched. This CDR3 has 18 amino acids. DNA of the CDR3: TGCGCCAGCAGTGAGTCACCTCGACCTAGCGGGAGGAACAATGAGCAGTTCTTC. It encodes CASSESPRPSGRNNEQFF.

V is TRBV6-2 or TRBV6-3 and J is TRBJ2-7; 9 bases line up with TRBD1. J was trimmed by 5 bases and V by 7 bases; bases with no gene match: 27. CDR1 is MNHEY, CDR2 SVGEGT, per germline. The CDR3 has 20 amino acids. CDR3 sequence reads: CASIPRGRDRASRVLNEQYF. The CDR3 DNA reads as TGTGCCAGCATCCCCAGGGGGAGGGACAGGGCCTCGAGGGTCCTGAACGAGCAGTACTTC.

A few counts support this clonotype. The chain carries TRBV10-3 and TRBJ2-2; a possible D gene is TRBD2 (5 bases). Germline V gene data show CDR1 as ENHRY and CDR2 as SYGVKD. Trimming left V 8 bases short and J 0 bases short, with 10 bases between. There are 14 residues in the CDR3. DNA for the CDR3: TGTGCCATCTCGGGGTGGTCGAACACCGGGGAGCTGTTTTTT. Residues: CAISGWSNTGELFF.

At least ten counts were recorded for this clonotype. The CDR3 region has the DNA TGCGCCAGCAGCTTCGGACAGGGCTCGGTGAGCACTGAAGCTTTCTTT. Translated, it gives CASSFGQGSVSTEAFF. The chain links TRBV5-1 to TRBJ1-1; the match to TRBD1 covers 8 bases. V lost 2 bases to trimming and J lost 4 bases; unmatched junction nucleotides: 10. Germline lookup yields CDR1 SGHRS and CDR2 YFSETQ. This CDR3 has 16 amino acids.

This chain joins TRBV4-1 and TRBJ2-1, with 7 bases aligning to TRBD1. The CDR3 extends over 21 amino acids. Germline CDR1 and CDR2: MGHRA and YSYEKL. J lost 4 bases, V lost 0 bases, and 21 bases had no gene match. CDR3 nucleotide sequence: TGCGCCAGCAGCCAAGAGGGTCCTGGGTCGGAGTGGGGACAGACTTACAATGAGCAGTTCTTC. Translated: CASSQEGPGSEWGQTYNEQFF.

Ten or more counts support this clonotype. The gene calls are TRBV29-1 and TRBJ2-1, with 7 bases lining up with TRBD2. After removal of 3 bases from V and 4 bases from J, the junction contained 6 bases not matched to a gene. Germline CDR1 and CDR2: SQVTM and ANQGSEA. CDR3 length: 14 residues. CDR3 sequence reads: CSVEGGRWYNEQFF. CDR3 coding DNA: TGCAGCGTTGAGGGCGGGAGATGGTACAATGAGCAGTTCTTC.

This clonotype was seen a few times. V gene TRBV2 combines with J gene TRBJ2-7; possibly TRBD1 or TRBD2 for D (7 bases each). Germline V gives CDR1 SNHLY, CDR2 FYNNEI. This CDR3 contains 13 residues. Between the trimmed V and J ends, which lost 6 bases and 2 bases, there was a span of 11 bases. The CDR3 region is CASRGGTAYEQYF. CDR3 coding DNA: TGTGCCAGCAGGGGGGGGACAGCCTACGAGCAGTACTTC.